Listed below are T cell receptor beta chains from one sample, sequenced in a study of metastatic and nonmetastatic thyroid tumors. TCRdb reanalyzed the PCR reads with MiXCR. The sample has 30,000 or so clones; around a quarter are singletons. The material sequenced was blood. These TCRs come from a female donor with papillary thyroid cancer or a benign thyroid nodule (not recorded which). Some clones in this sample may be carry-over from other donors' samples. CDR3s include the opening cysteine and the closing phenylalanine or tryptophan. A D gene is named only where the DNA matches it firmly. Part of the rows lack a size; the others show once, few, many or a class for expanded clones.

>TRBJ2-7|many|TRBD2|TRBV19
TGTGCCAGTAGTCCGAGCGGGAGGACCCCTTACGAGCAGTACTTC
CASSPSGRTPYEQYF
>TRBJ2-3|NA|TRBD1|TRBV11-1
TGTGCCAGCAGCTTAGCCGACAGGGGATTCACAGATACGCAGTATTTT
CASSLADRGFTDTQYF
>TRBJ2-3|NA|TRBD2|TRBV4-2
TGTGCCAGCAGCCAGGGAGGGGTTAGTATCGGAGTTAGCACAGATACGCAGTATTTT
CASSQGGVSIGVSTDTQYF